The 24 T cell receptor beta chains listed next were all sequenced from one sample in a study of glioma-infiltrating T cells after dendritic cell vaccination. Time point described: after dendritic cell vaccination, including at tumor progression/relapse. Profiling relied on immunoSEQ multiplex PCR, and the TCRdb table lists in-frame clones only, not all of them. The table shows approximately 24,000 clones, with roughly 91% occurring only once. The sample here was blood, taken after dendritic cell vaccination. These receptor sequences come from a human donor with glioblastoma.

This chain uses TRBV5-1 with TRBJ2-3; the D gene is possibly TRBD1 (7 bases). Germline CDR1 and CDR2: SGHRS and YFSETQ. With 4 bases removed from V and 9 bases from J, the gap between germline ends came to 21 bases. This CDR3 contains 15 residues. CDR3 sequence reads: CASSPDHRGGGTQYF. The CDR3 nucleotides read TGCGCCAGCAGCCCGGACCACAGGGGAGGAGGGACGCAGTATTTT.

The CDR3 is CASSLMGHNSPLHF. CDR3 in DNA: TGTGCCAGCAGCTTAATGGGGCATAATTCACCCCTCCACTTT. The rearrangement uses TRBV5-4 and TRBJ1-6, with D possibly matching TRBD1 (5 bases). The CDR3 contains 14 residues. Germline V gives CDR1 SGHNT, CDR2 YYREEE (reference sequence). V lost 2 bases to trimming and J lost 5 bases, with 8 bases between them.

The chain couples TRBV5-1 to TRBJ1-2; the match to TRBD1 covers 7 bases. Germline V CDR1 and CDR2: SGHRS, YFSETQ. V lost 4 bases, J lost 7 bases, and 7 bases stayed unmatched. This CDR3 is built from 13 residues. CDR3 sequence (DNA): TGCGCCAGCAGCCCCGACAGGGCGGCTGGCTACACCTTC. Translated, it gives CASSPDRAAGYTF.

The chain employs TRBV7-2 and TRBJ2-3; the match to TRBD2 covers 7 bases. J lost 2 bases, V lost 5 bases, and 4 bases had no gene match. In germline, CDR1 is SGHTA, CDR2 FQGNSA. The CDR3 runs to 14 residues. CDR3 DNA sequence: TGTGCCAGCAGCCGACGGGACTACACAGATACGCAGTATTTT. Translating it yields CASSRRDYTDTQYF.

The J gene is TRBJ1-4, the V gene TRBV11-2, with a tentative D call TRBD1 (5 bases). Between the trimmed V and J ends, which lost 5 bases and 5 bases, there was a span of 12 bases. The V gene's germline CDR1 is SGHAT and CDR2 FQNNGV. The length of the CDR3 is 14 residues. The CDR3 bases are TGTGCCAGCAGCCCGGGACGGGAGAATGAAAAACTGTTTTTT. It specifies CASSPGRENEKLFF.

This rearrangement joins TRBV21-1 to TRBJ1-1. TRBV21-1 is an annotated pseudogene. The CDR3 runs 15 residues. The CDR3 region has the DNA TGTGCCAGCAGCAAAGCGGGGCGGGGGGACACTGAAGCTTTCTTT. This translates into CASSKAGRGDTEAFF.

The chain is built from TRBV19 and TRBJ2-3, with 8 bases that match TRBD1. The V gene's germline CDR1 is LNHDA and CDR2 SQIVND (reference sequence). CDR3 length: 14 residues. With 5 bases clipped from V and 0 bases from J, the junction kept 1 base outside the gene matches. The CDR3 sequence: CASSDRGSTDTQYF. Written as DNA, the CDR3 is TGTGCCAGTAGTGACAGGGGAAGCACAGATACGCAGTATTTT.

V gene TRBV6-6 combines with J gene TRBJ2-5, with D unclear. Germline CDR1 MNHNY, CDR2 SVGAGI (reference sequence). This CDR3 spans 14 amino acids. V was trimmed by 5 bases and J by 2 bases, leaving 12 bases between them. Written as DNA, the CDR3 is TGTGCCAGCAGTGTGAGATCCCCTCAAGAGACCCAGTACTTC. Translated: CASSVRSPQETQYF.

V and J are TRBV29-1 and TRBJ2-4, with 9 positions matching TRBD1. The V and J ends lost 5 bases and 7 bases, in that order; junction bases with no gene match: 9. The CDR3 has 14 amino acids. In germline, CDR1 is SQVTM, CDR2 ANQGSEA. CDR3 residues: CSVQFGTGRNIQYF. The CDR3 bases are TGCAGCGTTCAATTTGGGACAGGGCGGAACATTCAGTACTTC. Complete variable domain (other parts from reference TRBV29-1 and TRBJ2-4): SAVISQKPSRDICQRGTSLTIQCQVDSQVTMMFWYRQQPGQSLTLIATANQGSEATYESGFVIDKFPISRPNLTFSTLTVSNMSPEDSSIYLCSVQFGTGRNIQYFGAGTRLSVL.

This clone was recorded once. The chain combines TRBV10-1 with TRBJ1-2, with 7 bases matching TRBD1. The CDR3 contains 15 residues. V shed 2 bases and J 6 bases; nucleotides not matched to a gene: 9. CDR1 WNHNN and CDR2 SYGVQD come from the germline V gene (reference sequence). The CDR3 sequence: CASSERRQGVDGYTF. The CDR3 DNA follows: TGCGCCAGCAGTGAGCGGCGTCAGGGGGTAGATGGCTACACCTTC.

A note on this clone: In the same sample, other DNA sequences code for this CDR3. The gene calls are TRBV9 and TRBJ2-5, with 7 positions matching TRBD2. The V segment lost 0 bases and the J segment 0 bases; nucleotides outside the gene matches: 2. In germline, CDR1 is SGDLS, CDR2 YYNGEE. The CDR3 is 15 amino acids. The DNA of the CDR3 is TGTGCCAGCAGCGTAGGAGCGGGGAACCAAGAGACCCAGTACTTC. Encoded protein: CASSVGAGNQETQYF.

The chain links TRBV6-5 to TRBJ2-7; D is uncertain. With 6 bases removed from V and 3 bases from J, the gap between germline ends came to 18 bases. The CDR3 has 15 amino acids. Germline values: CDR1 MNHEY, CDR2 SVGAGI. The CDR3 DNA reads as TGTGCCAGCAGCCCAATGTACACCTCTTACTACGAGCAGTACTTC. It encodes CASSPMYTSYYEQYF.

This rearrangement joins TRBV5-1 to TRBJ2-7; 8 bases match TRBD2. CDR1 is SGHRS, CDR2 YFSETQ, per germline. This CDR3 is built from 14 residues. V dropped 7 bases and J dropped 2; count of bases not matched to a gene: 8. The DNA for the CDR3 is TGCGCCAGCCGCGCGGGGGGACTCACCTACGAGCAGTACTTC. Protein: CASRAGGLTYEQYF.

The V gene is TRBV6-5, the J gene TRBJ1-5; 7 nucleotides agree with TRBD1. J gave up 2 bases and V 5 bases, and 3 bases lay outside the gene matches. Germline assignment: CDR1 MNHEY and CDR2 SVGAGI. The CDR3 loop spans 14 amino acids. CDR3 bases: TGTGCCAGCAGTCCTCAGGGGGGCAATCAGCCCCAGCATTTT. Encoded protein: CASSPQGGNQPQHF.

This sequence joins TRBV5-4 and TRBJ2-4, with 8 bases aligning to TRBD1. The V segment lost 0 bases and the J segment 8 bases; nucleotides outside the gene matches: 4. Germline V lookup: CDR1 SGHNT, CDR2 YYREEE (reference sequence). CDR3 length: 14 amino acids. CDR3 DNA: TGTGCCAGCAGCTTGGAAGGGACAGGATACATTCAGTACTTC. It encodes CASSLEGTGYIQYF.

The chain employs TRBV6-6 and TRBJ1-5; TRBD1 agrees at 10 bases. V dropped 5 bases and J dropped 1; count of bases not matched to a gene: 5. CDR1 and CDR2 (germline): MNHNY, SVGAGI (reference sequence). The CDR3 totals 16 residues. The CDR3 region is CASSPRDRGSNQPQHF. The CDR3 nucleotides read TGTGCCAGCAGTCCCAGGGACAGGGGAAGCAATCAGCCCCAGCATTTT.

The V gene is TRBV5-1, the J gene TRBJ2-7, with D possibly being TRBD1 (5 bases). V gave up 4 bases and J gave up 1 base, with 12 bases separating them. CDR1 is SGHRS, CDR2 YFSETQ, per germline. This CDR3 is built from 14 residues. The CDR3 sequence is CASSHEGASYEQYF. The CDR3, as DNA: TGCGCCAGCAGCCACGAAGGGGCGTCCTACGAGCAGTACTTC.

The chain joins TRBV4-2 to TRBJ2-3; 16 bases fit TRBD2. Losses at the gene ends were 0 bases for V and 8 bases for J; bases not matched to a gene: 5. CDR3 length: 17 amino acids. CDR1 and CDR2 (germline): LGHNA, YNFKEQ. CDR3 nucleotides: TGTGCCAGCAGCCAAGATCCGGGACTAGCGGGGGGGAGTACGCAGTATTTT. It codes for CASSQDPGLAGGSTQYF.

The gene calls are TRBV5-6 and TRBJ1-6; D remains unclear. The CDR3 runs 15 residues. V gave up 4 bases and J gave up 0 bases, with 8 bases separating them. Germline V gives CDR1 SGHDT, CDR2 YYEEEE. CDR3: CASSRRYSYNSPLHF. Here the CDR3 DNA reads TGTGCCAGCAGCCGTCGGTACTCCTATAATTCACCCCTCCACTTT.

This clone was seen a single time. The chain uses TRBV19 and TRBJ2-3, with 7 nucleotides matching TRBD2. The ends lost 10 bases at V and 0 bases at J; junction bases unmatched: 7. CDR3 size: 14 residues. CDR1 and CDR2 from the germline V gene are LNHDA and SQIVND (reference sequence). DNA of the CDR3: TGTGCCACTAGGACTAGGGAGAGCACAGATACGCAGTATTTT. Translated, it gives CATRTRESTDTQYF.

V gene TRBV27 combines with J gene TRBJ2-1, with 7 bases that match TRBD2. Germline loops: CDR1 MNHEY, CDR2 SMNVEV (reference sequence). With V trimmed by 7 bases and J by 2 bases, 8 bases remained unmatched. The CDR3 is 15 amino acids. As DNA, the CDR3 is TGTGCCAGCAACAGACCAGCGGGGCCCTACAATGAGCAGTTCTTC. This gives the protein CASNRPAGPYNEQFF.

The V call is TRBV7-2, the J call TRBJ2-7, with D hard to call. The CDR3 covers 12 residues. Trimming left V 4 bases short and J 2 bases short, with 6 bases between. Germline CDR1 is SGHTA and CDR2 is FQGNSA. CDR3 in amino acids: CASSSLTYEQYF. CDR3 DNA: TGTGCCAGCAGCTCCTTAACCTACGAGCAGTACTTC.

The chain combines TRBV19 with TRBJ2-7; D remains unclear. This CDR3 has 13 residues. Germline V CDR1 and CDR2: LNHDA, SQIVND (reference sequence). V lost 5 bases and J lost 0, with 8 bases in between. Here the CDR3 reads CASSPSNSYEQYF. CDR3 nucleotides: TGTGCCAGTAGTCCTAGTAACTCCTACGAGCAGTACTTC.

This clone was seen more than once but under ten times. The CDR3 spells CASSSGQDTDTQYF. For the CDR3, the DNA is TGTGCCAGCAGCTCGGGACAGGACACAGATACGCAGTATTTT. The chain joins TRBV13 to TRBJ2-3; 8 bases are a match to TRBD1. Losses at the gene ends were 4 bases for V and 2 bases for J; bases not matched to a gene: 2. This CDR3 is built from 14 residues. Germline CDR1 PRHDT, CDR2 FYEKMQ (reference sequence).